These 24 T cell receptor beta chains came from one sample sequenced in a study of beta chain features in type 1 diabetes. The authors reverse transcribed all of the isolated RNA, so sequencing captured expressed TCRB transcripts. Profiled with immunoSEQ multiplex PCR; TCRdb holds only in-frame clones, not every one. The table has hundreds of thousands of clones, 8% to 13% seen once; the top ten hold 0.015%. Sequencing was performed on naive CD4+ T cells from blood. Receptors were obtained from a woman aged 25-40 years in good health.

This rearrangement joins TRBV6-6 to TRBJ2-2, with 7 bases lining up with TRBD2. The V gene end was trimmed by 7 bases and the J gene end by 2 bases; junction bases not matched to a gene: 10. CDR3 length equals 16 residues. The germline V gene encodes CDR1 MNHNY and CDR2 SVGAGI (reference sequence). The chain's CDR3 is CASIPSGRYNTGELFF. Here the CDR3 DNA reads TGTGCCAGCATCCCCTCCGGGAGGTATAACACCGGGGAGCTGTTTTTT.

This chain joins TRBV4-2 and TRBJ2-1, with 7 bases that match TRBD2. Germline values: CDR1 LGHNA, CDR2 YNFKEQ. CDR3 length: 13 residues. The J segment lost 15 bases and the V segment lost 0 bases, leaving 8 bases of the junction unmatched. Written as DNA, the CDR3 is TGTGCCAGCAGCCAAGATCAGCAGCGGGGTCTGTTCTTC. Translating it yields CASSQDQQRGLFF.

CDR3 residues: CASSPLTGDTEAFF. In DNA form, the CDR3 reads TGTGCCAGCAGCCCACTCACGGGGGACACTGAAGCTTTCTTT. This rearrangement joins TRBV11-2 to TRBJ1-1; possibly TRBD1 for D (5 bases). V dropped 5 bases and J dropped 3 bases, with 13 bases sitting between them. This CDR3 region has 14 residues. Germline values: CDR1 SGHAT, CDR2 FQNNGV.

The chain employs TRBV7-2 and TRBJ2-7; 8 bases align to TRBD2. Germline CDR1 is SGHTA and CDR2 is FQGNSA. CDR3 length: 14 residues. V gave up 3 bases and J gave up 6 bases; unmatched junction bases: 7. CDR3 protein: CASSFSGLVGEQYF. CDR3 nucleotides: TGTGCCAGCAGCTTTTCGGGACTAGTGGGCGAGCAGTACTTC.

This clone was counted only a few times. The chain recombines TRBV4-3 with TRBJ2-3, with D possibly matching TRBD1 (8 bases). CDR3 length equals 16 residues. The germline V and J ends were trimmed by 2 bases and 4 bases, with 16 bases remaining between them. Germline assignment: CDR1 LGHNA and CDR2 YSLEER. DNA of the CDR3: TGCGCCAGCAGCCAAACCACAGGGGGGGTCTCAGATACGCAGTATTTT. It codes for CASSQTTGGVSDTQYF.

This clone appeared a few times. The J gene is TRBJ2-3, the V gene TRBV7-9, with D maybe TRBD1 (5 bases). The CDR3 consists of 14 residues. CDR1 SEHNR and CDR2 FQNEAQ come from the germline V gene (reference sequence). Trimming stripped 3 bases from V and 6 bases from J, with 13 bases between. The chain's CDR3 is CASSLGLVQDTQYF. The DNA of the CDR3 is TGTGCCAGCAGCTTGGGGCTAGTGCAGGATACGCAGTATTTT. The entire variable domain, with the rest obtained from reference TRBV7-9 and TRBJ2-3, is as follows: DTGVSQNPRHKITKRGQNVTFRCDPISEHNRLYWYRQTLGQGPEFLTYFQNEAQLEKSRLLSDRFSAERPKGSFSTLEIQRTEQGDSAMYLCASSLGLVQDTQYFGPGTRLTVL.

Only a few counts were recorded for this clone. The chain has TRBV30 and TRBJ2-7; 8 nucleotides agree with TRBD1. The germline CDR1 and CDR2 sequences are GTSNPN and SVGIG (reference sequence). V lost 2 bases and J lost 4; bases outside the gene matches: 4. This CDR3 contains 13 residues. CDR3 DNA: TGTGCCTGGAGTCTTCAGGGGGCTTACGAGCAGTACTTC. Protein product: CAWSLQGAYEQYF.

The V gene is TRBV7-9, the J gene TRBJ2-1; TRBD1 agrees at 9 bases. Germline-derived CDR1 and CDR2 are SEHNR and FQNEAQ (reference sequence). The CDR3 sequence is 14 residues long. With V trimmed by 4 bases and J by 8 bases, 6 bases remained unmatched. CDR3 DNA: TGTGCCAGCAGCTGGAGGACAGGGGCAGATGAGCAGTTCTTC. It codes for CASSWRTGADEQFF.

The rearrangement uses TRBV7-3 and TRBJ2-1; the match to TRBD2 covers 9 bases. With V trimmed by 5 bases and J by 5 bases, 7 bases remained unmatched. The CDR3 contains 15 residues. The germline CDR1 and CDR2 sequences are SGHTA and FQGTGA. CDR3 in amino acids: CASSPLGTSNNEQFF. The DNA for the CDR3 is TGTGCCAGCAGCCCTTTAGGGACTAGCAACAATGAGCAGTTCTTC.

The chain uses TRBV9 and TRBJ1-1; D unclear. Per germline, CDR1 SGDLS and CDR2 YYNGEE. The CDR3 contains 16 residues. The V gene lost 7 bases and the J gene lost 5 bases, with 24 bases spanning the gap. CDR3 amino acids: CASGGGSAGMMTEAFF. CDR3 bases: TGTGCCAGCGGCGGTGGTTCCGCGGGGATGATGACTGAAGCTTTCTTT.

The chain carries TRBV6-5 and TRBJ2-7; possible D gene TRBD2, 5 bases. Trimming removed 0 bases at V and 0 bases at J, with 9 bases between. CDR3 length: 15 residues. Germline V CDR1 and CDR2: MNHEY, SVGAGI. CDR3 in amino acids: CASSYSDGLSYEQYF. In DNA form, the CDR3 reads TGTGCCAGCAGTTACTCCGACGGACTCTCCTACGAGCAGTACTTC.

This clone has a handful of counts. The chain joins TRBV29-1 to TRBJ1-1, with 9 positions matching TRBD1. The V segment lost 3 bases and the J segment 1 base; nucleotides outside the gene matches: 6. Germline loops: CDR1 SQVTM, CDR2 ANQGSEA. The CDR3 loop spans 15 amino acids. DNA of the CDR3: TGCAGCGTTGAGCGACAGGGGGGAACGAACACTGAAGCTTTCTTT. It codes for CSVERQGGTNTEAFF.

The chain employs TRBV18 and TRBJ2-7, with D possibly matching TRBD2 (6 bases). The CDR3 covers 15 residues. Germline lookup yields CDR1 KGHSH and CDR2 LQKENI. Trimming stripped 3 bases from V and 3 bases from J, with 15 bases between. CDR3 loop: CASSPPGLMGYEQYF. The CDR3 DNA is TGTGCCAGCTCACCTCCGGGACTCATGGGCTACGAGCAGTACTTC. Combining the CDR3 with reference TRBV18 and TRBJ2-7 gives the whole variable domain NAGVMQNPRHLVRRRGQEARLRCSPMKGHSHVYWYRQLPEEGLKFMVYLQKENIIDESGMPKERFSAEFPKEGPSILRIQQVVRGDSAAYFCASSPPGLMGYEQYFGPGTRLTVT.

The rearrangement joins TRBV4-3 to TRBJ2-7, with 11 bases matching TRBD2. From germline, CDR1 is LGHNA and CDR2 YSLEER. J was trimmed by 2 bases and V by 5 bases; bases with no gene match: 5. The CDR3 is 15 amino acids. The CDR3 loop reads CASSALAGVPYEQYF. The CDR3 DNA sequence: TGCGCCAGCAGCGCACTAGCGGGAGTTCCCTACGAGCAGTACTTC.

The V and J genes are TRBV27 and TRBJ2-3, with no clear D. The CDR3 length is 16 residues. The germline CDR1 and CDR2 sequences are MNHEY and SMNVEV (reference sequence). The germline V and J ends were trimmed by 1 base and 1 base, with 12 bases remaining between them. The CDR3 region has the DNA TGTGCCAGCAGTTTATTTCCCCTCCGGGGCACAGATACGCAGTATTTT. Residues: CASSLFPLRGTDTQYF.

This chain links TRBV18 with TRBJ2-5, with D possibly matching TRBD1 (6 bases). Trimming removed 5 bases from V and 2 bases from J, with 21 bases in between. This CDR3 has 17 residues. The germline gives CDR1 KGHSH, CDR2 LQKENI. CDR3 nucleotide sequence: TGTGCCAGCTCAAGATCGGCCAGGGGTAATGGGCAAGAGACCCAGTACTTC. Translated: CASSRSARGNGQETQYF. Complete variable domain (other parts from reference TRBV18 and TRBJ2-5): NAGVMQNPRHLVRRRGQEARLRCSPMKGHSHVYWYRQLPEEGLKFMVYLQKENIIDESGMPKERFSAEFPKEGPSILRIQQVVRGDSAAYFCASSRSARGNGQETQYFGPGTRLLVL.

This clone appeared a few times. The rearrangement links TRBV5-1 to TRBJ2-5; a weak D match, TRBD1 (6 bases). CDR3 length: 15 amino acids. Germline assignment: CDR1 SGHRS and CDR2 YFSETQ. Trimming stripped 0 bases from V and 1 base from J, with 10 bases between. CDR3 region: CASSLAQGTQETQYF. The CDR3 DNA reads as TGCGCCAGCAGCTTGGCCCAGGGGACCCAAGAGACCCAGTACTTC.

The genes are TRBV9 and TRBJ2-1, with 11 positions matching TRBD2. From germline, CDR1 is SGDLS and CDR2 YYNGEE. The V segment lost 0 bases and the J segment 9 bases; nucleotides outside the gene matches: 2. This CDR3 has 14 residues. DNA of the CDR3: TGTGCCAGCAGCGTAGGTCTAGCGGGAGGTGAGCAGTTCTTC. Encoded protein: CASSVGLAGGEQFF.

This clone was detected once. V usage is TRBV9 and J usage is TRBJ2-7, with a possible D match to TRBD2 (5 bases). CDR1 is SGDLS and CDR2 is YYNGEE in the germline V gene. The CDR3 is 14 amino acids. V was clipped by 3 bases and J by 4 bases, with 14 bases between them. The CDR3 region is CASSAGPSLYEQYF. Here the CDR3 DNA reads TGTGCCAGCAGCGCCGGACCTAGCCTATACGAGCAGTACTTC.

This chain links TRBV7-6 with TRBJ2-1, with D maybe TRBD1 (6 bases). Trimming took 4 bases from V and 5 from J, leaving 18 bases between them. Germline V gene lookup returns CDR1 SGHVS and CDR2 FNYEAQ. This CDR3 is built from 16 residues. In nucleotides, the CDR3 is TGTGCCAGCAGCTCCCCCGCTCCGGGACAAAACAATGAGCAGTTCTTC. Encoded protein: CASSSPAPGQNNEQFF.

The rearrangement uses TRBV27 and TRBJ2-6, with a weak D call TRBD1 (5 bases). Trimming cost V 4 bases and J 1 base, with 8 bases left between them. Germline CDR1 and CDR2: MNHEY and SMNVEV (reference sequence). This CDR3 comprises 15 residues. Here the CDR3 reads CASSSQGSGANVLTF. The CDR3 DNA is TGTGCCAGCAGTTCCCAGGGTTCTGGGGCCAACGTCCTGACTTTC. The variable domain in full, with the rest retrieved from reference TRBV27 and TRBJ2-6, is EAQVTQNPRYLITVTGKKLTVTCSQNMNHEYMSWYRQDPGLGLRQIYYSMNVEVTDKGDVPEGYKVSRKEKRNFPLILESPSPNQTSLYFCASSSQGSGANVLTFGAGSRLTVL.

This clone has a handful of counts. The junction differs from germline at one of its ends, possibly a read error. V is TRBV7-7 and J is TRBJ2-2; the match to TRBD1 covers 10 bases. Germline CDR1 is SSHAT and CDR2 is FNYEAQ (reference sequence). This CDR3 region has 15 residues. CDR3 nucleotides: TGTGCTAGCAGCACAGGACAGGGGGGCACCGGGGAGCTGTTTTTT. Encoded protein: CASSTGQGGTGELFF.

This chain uses TRBV6-5 with TRBJ1-1, with 8 positions matching TRBD1. Germline V gene lookup returns CDR1 MNHEY and CDR2 SVGAGI. V was pared by 0 bases and J by 3 bases, with 3 bases of the junction left unmatched. The CDR3 has 15 amino acids. CDR3 coding DNA: TGTGCCAGCAGTTACTCTCCGACAGGGGACACTGAAGCTTTCTTT. Residues: CASSYSPTGDTEAFF.

This clone was counted between two and nine times. V is TRBV28 and J is TRBJ2-1; weak D call: TRBD1 (5 bases). The CDR3 consists of 12 residues. Germline values: CDR1 MDHEN, CDR2 SYDVKM. V lost 7 bases and J 7 bases, leaving 11 bases between the germline ends. The DNA for the CDR3 is TGTGCCAGCAAGGTGCAGGGAAATGAGCAGTTCTTC. Its protein product is CASKVQGNEQFF. Complete variable domain (other parts from reference TRBV28 and TRBJ2-1): DVKVTQSSRYLVKRTGEKVFLECVQDMDHENMFWYRQDPGLGLRLIYFSYDVKMKEKGDIPEGYSVSREKKERFSLILESASTNQTSMYLCASKVQGNEQFFGPGTRLTVL.